These 24 T cell receptor beta chains came from one sample sequenced in a study of cytomegalovirus exposure and HLA in healthy donors. Clones were sequenced by immunoSEQ multiplex PCR, and TCRdb holds only the in-frame ones, with some missing. The sample yields 250,000 to 300,000 clones, roughly 90% seen once. Specimen: PBMCs. These receptors were collected from a young woman in good health and CMV-seronegative.

The V gene is TRBV19, the J gene TRBJ2-7; D uncertain. This CDR3 region has 14 residues. Trimming left V 6 bases short and J 4 bases short, with 16 bases between. Germline V gene sequence: CDR1 LNHDA, CDR2 SQIVND (reference sequence). CDR3 sequence reads: CASRNSRIPYEQYF. For the CDR3, the DNA is TGTGCCAGTAGGAACTCAAGAATCCCTTACGAGCAGTACTTC.

The chain recombines TRBV6-6 with TRBJ2-4, with TRBD2 identical over 12 bases. V trimming: 6 bases; J trimming: 3 bases; junction bases outside the gene matches: 6. Germline V CDR1 and CDR2: MNHNY, SVGAGI (reference sequence). The CDR3 spans 16 residues. CDR3 DNA: TGTGCCAGCAGGCCTAGCGGGGGGGAAAGCAAAAACATTCAGTACTTC. It yields the protein CASRPSGGESKNIQYF.

V gene TRBV6-6 combines with J gene TRBJ2-1; TRBD2 matches 7 bases. The germline CDR1 and CDR2 sequences are MNHNY and SVGAGI (reference sequence). This CDR3 region has 15 residues. Losses at the gene ends were 1 base for V and 5 bases for J; bases not matched to a gene: 5. The CDR3 loop reads CASSYLGGLNNEQFF. As DNA, the CDR3 is TGTGCCAGCAGTTACTTGGGGGGGTTGAACAATGAGCAGTTCTTC.

This clone was seen at least ten times. In nucleotides, the CDR3 is TGTGCCAGCAGCCCTGACAGGGGAGGTCAGCCCCAGCATTTT. As protein: CASSPDRGGQPQHF. The chain combines TRBV5-6 with TRBJ1-5; 8 nucleotides match TRBD1. The V gene's germline CDR1 is SGHDT and CDR2 YYEEEE. The J segment lost 6 bases and the V segment lost 4 bases, leaving 6 bases of the junction unmatched. The CDR3 is made up of 14 amino acids.

V and J are TRBV11-2 and TRBJ2-3, with TRBD2 matching 11 bases. From germline, CDR1 is SGHAT and CDR2 FQNNGV. Germline trimming cut 3 bases from V and 5 bases from J; bases unmatched to any gene: 4. The CDR3 runs 15 residues. CDR3 loop: CASSFLAGGQDTQYF. The CDR3 coding sequence is TGTGCCAGCAGCTTCCTAGCGGGGGGTCAAGATACGCAGTATTTT.

This clone appeared a few times. The chain recombines TRBV30 with TRBJ1-2, with no clear D. Germline V lookup: CDR1 GTSNPN, CDR2 SVGIG (reference sequence). V dropped 3 bases and J dropped 8 bases, with 13 bases sitting between them. This CDR3 contains 12 residues. CDR3 region: CAWRRNLEGYTF. CDR3 in DNA: TGTGCCTGGAGGAGGAACCTCGAGGGCTACACCTTC.

The chain couples TRBV19 to TRBJ2-5; possible D gene TRBD2, 5 bases. CDR1 is LNHDA and CDR2 is SQIVND in the germline V gene (reference sequence). V lost 8 bases and J lost 0, with 7 bases in between. The CDR3 is made up of 12 amino acids. The CDR3 bases are TGTGCCAGTGGCGGGTACCAAGAGACCCAGTACTTC. As protein: CASGGYQETQYF.

The chain recombines TRBV5-4 with TRBJ2-5, with TRBD1 matching 9 bases. CDR1 and CDR2 from the germline V gene are SGHNT and YYREEE (reference sequence). The CDR3 length is 16 residues. The V and J ends lost 5 bases and 1 base, in that order; junction bases with no gene match: 9. The chain's CDR3 is CASRSDRGTIQETQYF. In DNA form, the CDR3 reads TGTGCCAGCAGGTCCGACAGGGGGACCATCCAAGAGACCCAGTACTTC.

V is TRBV5-4 and J is TRBJ1-1; TRBD1 matches 7 bases. The trim removed 1 base at V and 0 bases at J, leaving 3 bases unmatched. CDR3 length: 15 residues. CDR1 is SGHNT, CDR2 YYREEE, per germline (reference sequence). The CDR3: CASSLSGTVNTEAFF. CDR3 nucleotide sequence: TGTGCCAGCAGCTTGTCAGGGACAGTGAACACTGAAGCTTTCTTT.

The chain recombines TRBV9 with TRBJ2-2; 7 bases line up with TRBD2. The CDR3 sequence is 14 residues long. Germline-derived CDR1 and CDR2 are SGDLS and YYNGEE. Germline trimming cut 5 bases from V and 6 bases from J; bases unmatched to any gene: 7. The DNA of the CDR3 is TGTGCCAGCAGTCTGGGGGGGAGCCCCGGGGAGCTGTTTTTT. It encodes CASSLGGSPGELFF.

The chain recombines TRBV27 with TRBJ2-3; D not resolved. CDR3 length equals 13 residues. Germline V gene data show CDR1 as MNHEY and CDR2 as SMNVEV (reference sequence). V dropped 6 bases and J dropped 4 bases, with 11 bases sitting between them. CDR3 nucleotides: TGTGCCAGCAGGGCCAGCGAGTCAGATACGCAGTATTTT. Amino acids: CASRASESDTQYF.

This rearrangement joins TRBV6-6 to TRBJ1-1, with TRBD1 as a possible D gene (6 bases). Germline loops: CDR1 MNHNY, CDR2 SVGAGI (reference sequence). Trimming shortened V by 6 bases and J by 5 bases, and 13 bases separated the two germline ends. The CDR3 has 13 residues. CDR3: CASSREGGTEAFF. CDR3 DNA sequence: TGTGCCAGCAGCCGGGAAGGGGGAACTGAAGCTTTCTTT.

The V call is TRBV7-9, the J call TRBJ2-7; D possibly corresponds to TRBD1 (6 bases). This CDR3 has 13 amino acids. V was trimmed by 5 bases and J by 6 bases, leaving 14 bases between them. The germline gives CDR1 SEHNR, CDR2 FQNEAQ (reference sequence). The CDR3 sequence: CASSLQGNSEQYF. CDR3 nucleotides: TGTGCCAGCAGCCTACAGGGAAACTCCGAGCAGTACTTC.

V usage is TRBV4-3 and J usage is TRBJ1-4; D may be TRBD1 (6 bases). Between the trimmed V and J ends, which lost 3 bases and 5 bases, there was a span of 13 bases. Germline CDR1 and CDR2: LGHNA and YSLEER. CDR3 length: 15 residues. In nucleotides, the CDR3 is TGCGCCAGCAGCCACCGAGTCAGGGGAAATGAAAAACTGTTTTTT. This translates into CASSHRVRGNEKLFF.

The CDR3 loop is CATLPTGGFDYGYTF. The CDR3 DNA reads as TGTGCCACCCTGCCGACAGGGGGGTTTGACTATGGCTACACCTTC. The rearrangement uses TRBV19 and TRBJ1-2; 9 nucleotides agree with TRBD1. The V segment lost 10 bases and the J segment 3 bases; nucleotides outside the gene matches: 12. CDR1 and CDR2 (germline): LNHDA, SQIVND (reference sequence). The length of the CDR3 is 15 residues.

The chain links TRBV18 to TRBJ2-2, with TRBD1 matching over 8 bases. From germline, CDR1 is KGHSH and CDR2 LQKENI. The CDR3 is 16 residues long. The junction had 4 bases not matched to a gene; V was cut back by 2 bases and J by 2 bases. This CDR3 reads CASSPLTGVNTGELFF. CDR3 nucleotide sequence: TGTGCCAGCTCACCATTGACAGGGGTCAACACCGGGGAGCTGTTTTTT.

The chain recombines TRBV5-1 with TRBJ2-1, with D perhaps TRBD2 (5 bases). There are 13 residues in the CDR3. CDR1 and CDR2 from the germline V gene are SGHRS and YFSETQ. Trimming cost V 4 bases and J 4 bases, with 9 bases left between them. CDR3 sequence (DNA): TGCGCCAGCAGCCTGAGAGGGTACAATGAGCAGTTCTTC. It is translated as CASSLRGYNEQFF.

V usage is TRBV18 and J usage is TRBJ1-6; 9 bases line up with TRBD1. Germline assignment: CDR1 KGHSH and CDR2 LQKENI. V shed 4 bases and J 6 bases; nucleotides not matched to a gene: 7. The CDR3 is 16 residues long. Written as DNA, the CDR3 is TGTGCCAGCTCACAATTACAGGGGGCGGGTAATTCACCCCTCCACTTT. It encodes CASSQLQGAGNSPLHF.

The chain links TRBV29-1 to TRBJ2-5; 8 positions agree with TRBD1. Germline loops: CDR1 SQVTM, CDR2 ANQGSEA. The CDR3 runs 13 residues. J was trimmed by 5 bases and V by 4 bases; bases with no gene match: 6. CDR3 sequence (DNA): TGCAGCGTTGGCGCCAGGGGGCCGGAGACCCAGTACTTC. Residues: CSVGARGPETQYF.

The rearrangement joins TRBV5-1 to TRBJ2-5; TRBD2 is a possible D gene (6 bases). The CDR3 extends over 16 amino acids. V was clipped by 3 bases and J by 1 base, with 16 bases between them. Germline V gene sequence: CDR1 SGHRS, CDR2 YFSETQ. The CDR3 loop reads CASSSQVGSGQETQYF. CDR3 coding DNA: TGCGCCAGCAGCTCACAAGTGGGTAGCGGCCAAGAGACCCAGTACTTC. The variable domain in full, with the rest retrieved from reference TRBV5-1 and TRBJ2-5, is KAGVTQTPRYLIKTRGQQVTLSCSPISGHRSVSWYQQTPGQGLQFLFEYFSETQRNKGNFPGRFSGRQFSNSRSEMNVSTLELGDSALYLCASSSQVGSGQETQYFGPGTRLLVL.

This chain links TRBV5-4 with TRBJ1-1, with D maybe TRBD1 (6 bases). In germline, CDR1 is SGHNT, CDR2 YYREEE (reference sequence). There are 15 residues in the CDR3. V was trimmed by 2 bases and J by 2 bases, leaving 13 bases between them. CDR3 in amino acids: CASSLQGFLNTEAFF. CDR3 coding DNA: TGTGCCAGCAGCTTACAGGGTTTCCTCAACACTGAAGCTTTCTTT.

V is TRBV28 and J is TRBJ2-7; D is unclear. Trimming stripped 3 bases from V and 1 base from J, with 10 bases between. The CDR3 spans 14 residues. CDR1 and CDR2 (germline): MDHEN, SYDVKM. The CDR3 nucleotides are TGTGCCAGCAGTTTTTCTTACTCTTCCTACGAGCAGTACTTC. It yields the protein CASSFSYSSYEQYF.

This clone was detected once. The chain has TRBV5-8 and TRBJ1-6; 7 nucleotides agree with TRBD1. Germline V lookup: CDR1 SGHTS, CDR2 YDEGEE. With V trimmed by 0 bases and J by 9 bases, 6 bases remained unmatched. The CDR3 spans 15 residues. CDR3 region: CASSLGQGVGSPLHF. The CDR3 DNA is TGTGCCAGCAGCTTGGGACAGGGAGTAGGTTCACCCCTCCACTTT. The whole variable domain, filled in from reference TRBV5-8 and TRBJ1-6, reads EAGVTQSPTHLIKTRGQQATLRCSPISGHTSVYWYQQALGLGLQFLLWYDEGEERNRGNFPPRFSGRQFPNYSSELNVNALELEDSALYLCASSLGQGVGSPLHFGNGTRLTVT.

The J gene is TRBJ1-2, the V gene TRBV29-1; D is unclear. CDR3 length equals 16 residues. Germline CDR1 is SQVTM and CDR2 is ANQGSEA. Trimming stripped 5 bases from V and 3 bases from J, with 22 bases between. In nucleotides, the CDR3 is TGCAGCGTTCGGCCGCTGGCCCGGCGGAGTGACTATGGCTACACCTTC. Protein product: CSVRPLARRSDYGYTF.